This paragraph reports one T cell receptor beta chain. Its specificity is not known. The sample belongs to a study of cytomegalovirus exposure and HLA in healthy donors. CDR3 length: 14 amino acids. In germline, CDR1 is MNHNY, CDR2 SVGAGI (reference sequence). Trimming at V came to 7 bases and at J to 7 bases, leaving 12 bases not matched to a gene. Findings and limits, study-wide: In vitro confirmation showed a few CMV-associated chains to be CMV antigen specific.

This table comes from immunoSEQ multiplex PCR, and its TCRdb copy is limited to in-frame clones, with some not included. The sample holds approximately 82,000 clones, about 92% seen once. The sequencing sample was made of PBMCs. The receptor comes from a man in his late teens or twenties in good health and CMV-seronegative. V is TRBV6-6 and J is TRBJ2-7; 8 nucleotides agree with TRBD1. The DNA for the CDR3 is TGTGCCAGCACCTTAACACAGGGGGTGAGGGAGCAGTACTTC. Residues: CASTLTQGVREQYF.